The 24 T cell receptor beta chains below come from one sample, sequenced in a study of response to subunit inactivated influenza vaccine. Each CDR3 protein is one row after TCRdb ran MiXCR on the RT-PCR reads. This sample has about 540,000 distinct CDR3 sequences, with approximately 24% found just once. This same sample was also part of a study on T cells expressing NK-cell markers. According to that study: What made the TCR beta cDNA was 5'RACE template switching with UMIs.

Sample: CD4+ T cells sorted from PBMCs, taken 11 to 12 days after vaccination. The source is a man aged 45 to 65 who received an inactivated influenza vaccine.

The rearrangement uses TRBV12-3 or TRBV12-4 and TRBJ2-5; 12 positions agree with TRBD2. The ends lost 6 bases at V and 10 bases at J; junction bases unmatched: 15. This CDR3 is 16 amino acids long. CDR3 loop: CASSHTSGRSRGDQYF. The CDR3 DNA sequence: TGTGCCAGCAGCCATACTAGCGGGAGGTCCCGGGGCGACCAGTACTTC.

The V call is TRBV11-1, the J call TRBJ2-3; D may match TRBD1 or TRBD2 (5 bases each). The germline gives CDR1 SGHAT, CDR2 FQDESV (reference sequence). V was cut by 1 base and J by 4 bases, with 21 bases left in between. CDR3 size: 18 residues. The CDR3 is CASSLEGSARGRADTQYF. The CDR3 bases are TGTGCCAGCAGCTTAGAGGGGTCCGCCCGGGGTAGGGCAGATACGCAGTATTTT.

This clonotype occurred many times. The V and J genes are TRBV7-9 and TRBJ2-1; TRBD2 matches at 15 bases. V lost 5 bases, J lost 5 bases, and 4 bases stayed unmatched. The CDR3 is made up of 16 amino acids. Germline V gene lookup returns CDR1 SEHNR and CDR2 FQNEAQ (reference sequence). DNA of the CDR3: TGTGCCAGCAGCAAGGGACTAGCGGGAGGCGACAATGAGCAGTTCTTC. The encoded protein is CASSKGLAGGDNEQFF.

In its sample, this clonotype was seen a few times. The CDR3 sequence: CASSSTRLAVGDTQYF. The CDR3 bases are TGTGCCAGCAGCTCAACTAGACTAGCGGTGGGGGATACGCAGTATTTT. This chain connects TRBV7-2 to TRBJ2-3; 9 nucleotides match TRBD2. V lost 4 bases and J lost 6; bases outside the gene matches: 11. Germline CDR1 is SGHTA and CDR2 is FQGNSA. This CDR3 comprises 16 residues.

This clonotype was picked up a small number of times. This chain uses TRBV12-3 or TRBV12-4 with TRBJ2-7; D is perhaps TRBD2 (6 bases). This CDR3 is 13 amino acids long. Trimming pared 7 bases from V and 3 bases from J, leaving 13 bases between. The chain's CDR3 is CASTRAGHYEQYF. CDR3 bases: TGTGCCAGCACCAGAGCGGGCCACTACGAGCAGTACTTC.

V is TRBV18 and J is TRBJ2-1; D uncertain. Trimming pared 8 bases from V and 2 bases from J, leaving 13 bases between. In germline, CDR1 is KGHSH, CDR2 LQKENI. CDR3 size: 14 residues. CDR3 sequence reads: CASLEDRPYNEQFF. DNA of the CDR3: TGTGCCAGCCTTGAGGACCGCCCCTACAATGAGCAGTTCTTC.

The chain employs TRBV7-2 and TRBJ2-7, with D unresolved. Per germline, CDR1 SGHTA and CDR2 FQGNSA. The V end lost 1 base, the J end lost 0 bases, and 7 bases lay between the germline ends. The CDR3 sequence is 14 residues long. The CDR3 coding sequence is TGTGCCAGCAGCTTAGACTTTGGCTCCTACGAGCAGTACTTC. Translated, it gives CASSLDFGSYEQYF.

This chain uses TRBV7-2 with TRBJ2-5; 10 bases agree with TRBD1. CDR1 SGHTA and CDR2 FQGNSA come from the germline V gene. The CDR3 loop spans 15 amino acids. V was pared by 5 bases and J by 5 bases, with 8 bases of the junction left unmatched. The chain's CDR3 is CASSLGQGRFETQYF. CDR3 bases: TGTGCCAGCAGCCTGGGACAGGGGAGGTTCGAGACCCAGTACTTC.

The genes are TRBV4-2 and TRBJ2-2, with 7 positions matching TRBD2. The CDR3 has 15 residues. Germline loops: CDR1 LGHNA, CDR2 YNFKEQ. With 0 bases clipped from V and 3 bases from J, the junction kept 1 base outside the gene matches. Here the CDR3 DNA reads TGTGCCAGCAGCCAAGATCGGGGGGACACCGGGGAGCTGTTTTTT. Its translation: CASSQDRGDTGELFF.

The chain has TRBV28 and TRBJ2-7; D not resolved. The CDR3 spans 11 residues. Per the germline V gene, CDR1 is MDHEN and CDR2 is SYDVKM. V lost 7 bases to trimming and J lost 2 bases, with 6 bases between them. The CDR3 region is CASTVAYEQYF. The CDR3 DNA follows: TGTGCCAGCACCGTAGCCTACGAGCAGTACTTC.

CDR3 sequence reads: CASRHRGALNQPQHF. For the CDR3, the DNA is TGTGCCAGCAGGCATAGGGGGGCCCTCAATCAGCCCCAGCATTTT. The chain recombines TRBV28 with TRBJ1-5; the D gene is possibly TRBD1 (6 bases). V was cut by 6 bases and J by 3 bases, with 15 bases left in between. This CDR3 is built from 15 residues. Germline V gene lookup returns CDR1 MDHEN and CDR2 SYDVKM.

This clonotype appeared once. The gene calls are TRBV4-2 and TRBJ2-2, with 7 bases lining up with TRBD1. Per the germline V gene, CDR1 is LGHNA and CDR2 is YNFKEQ. V shed 4 bases and J 5 bases; nucleotides not matched to a gene: 10. The CDR3 is 16 amino acids. The CDR3 protein is CASSPEWQGVTGELFF. The CDR3 region has the DNA TGTGCCAGCAGCCCTGAGTGGCAGGGGGTAACCGGGGAGCTGTTTTTT.

The gene calls are TRBV20-1 and TRBJ1-1; 9 bases are shared with TRBD1. The CDR3 contains 14 residues. Germline values: CDR1 DFQATT, CDR2 SNEGSKA (reference sequence). V shed 8 bases, J shed 2 bases, and the junction held 9 bases outside the gene matches. CDR3 in amino acids: CSYRQGGRNTEAFF. In nucleotides, the CDR3 is TGCAGTTACAGACAGGGGGGAAGAAACACTGAAGCTTTCTTT.

The rearrangement uses TRBV20-1 and TRBJ2-5; 8 positions agree with TRBD2. The junction had 15 bases not matched to a gene; V was cut back by 1 base and J by 2 bases. This CDR3 region has 18 residues. The germline CDR1 and CDR2 sequences are DFQATT and SNEGSKA (reference sequence). The CDR3 sequence: CSARARPGGPERQETQYF. CDR3 DNA sequence: TGCAGTGCTAGAGCCCGGCCGGGAGGGCCGGAAAGACAAGAGACCCAGTACTTC.

This clonotype was detected a few times. The chain joins TRBV6-2 or TRBV6-3 to TRBJ1-1; D is uncertain. CDR1 and CDR2 (germline): MNHEY, SVGEGT. V lost 2 bases to trimming and J lost 3 bases, with 10 bases between them. The CDR3 is made up of 14 amino acids. This CDR3 is CASSYNSIYTEAFF. CDR3 nucleotide sequence: TGTGCCAGCAGTTACAACAGTATCTACACTGAAGCTTTCTTT.

The chain's CDR3 is CASRLTQGSYEQYF. The CDR3 DNA reads as TGTGCCAGCAGACTGACACAGGGCTCCTACGAGCAGTACTTC. The V and J genes are TRBV6-2 or TRBV6-3 and TRBJ2-7; possibly TRBD1 for D (6 bases). Germline-derived CDR1 and CDR2 are MNHEY and SVGEGT. CDR3 length equals 14 residues. Trimming took 6 bases from V and 0 from J, leaving 12 bases between them.

The V call is TRBV20-1, the J call TRBJ1-1; perhaps TRBD1 as D (6 bases). Trimming took off 0 bases at V and 5 bases at J, with 19 bases between the two ends. This CDR3 spans 16 amino acids. Germline CDR1 is DFQATT and CDR2 is SNEGSKA (reference sequence). The CDR3 region is CSARDGGKGGRTEAFF. CDR3 in DNA: TGCAGTGCTAGAGATGGGGGTAAGGGGGGTCGGACTGAAGCTTTCTTT.

In DNA, the CDR3 is TGTGCCAGCAGTTTATGGTCCTACCTCCGGGACAGCAATCAGCCCCAGCATTTT. This encodes CASSLWSYLRDSNQPQHF. The J gene is TRBJ1-5, the V gene TRBV28, with D tentatively TRBD1 (5 bases). In germline, CDR1 is MDHEN, CDR2 SYDVKM. With 0 bases removed from V and 1 base from J, the gap between germline ends came to 16 bases. There are 18 residues in the CDR3.

This chain uses TRBV29-1 with TRBJ2-2; TRBD2 is a possible D gene (6 bases). V was pared by 5 bases and J by 2 bases, with 12 bases between. The CDR3 consists of 14 residues. CDR1 and CDR2 (germline): SQVTM, ANQGSEA. The chain's CDR3 is CSVSGGDNTGELFF. CDR3 DNA sequence: TGCAGCGTTTCTGGCGGGGATAACACCGGGGAGCTGTTTTTT.

The chain couples TRBV4-3 to TRBJ2-4; 10 positions match TRBD2. From germline, CDR1 is LGHNA and CDR2 YSLEER. This CDR3 region has 16 residues. V trimming: 0 bases; J trimming: 6 bases; junction bases outside the gene matches: 5. CDR3 coding DNA: TGCGCCAGCAGCCAAGAAAGCGGGGGGGCTAGAAACATTCAGTACTTC. It yields the protein CASSQESGGARNIQYF.

This clonotype was detected a few times. The chain recombines TRBV5-1 with TRBJ2-3, with 10 nucleotides matching TRBD2. From germline, CDR1 is SGHRS and CDR2 YFSETQ. The trim removed 0 bases at V and 6 bases at J, leaving 7 bases unmatched. This CDR3 has 16 amino acids. For the CDR3, the DNA is TGCGCCAGCAGCTTGGCCGTAGCGGGAGGACAGGATACGCAGTATTTT. Protein: CASSLAVAGGQDTQYF.

The chain links TRBV6-1 to TRBJ2-3; 10 bases align to TRBD1. The CDR3 is made up of 15 amino acids. The junction had 3 bases not matched to a gene; V was cut back by 2 bases and J by 4 bases. Germline CDR1 and CDR2: MNHNS and SASEGT. CDR3 coding DNA: TGTGCCAGCAGTGAATCAGGACAGGGGGCAGATACGCAGTATTTT. Amino acid sequence: CASSESGQGADTQYF.

This clonotype appeared a few times. V gene TRBV3-1 combines with J gene TRBJ2-4; TRBD2 agrees at 7 bases. CDR3 size: 17 residues. Germline lookup yields CDR1 LGHDT and CDR2 YNNKEL (reference sequence). After removal of 4 bases from V and 3 bases from J, the junction contained 12 bases not matched to a gene. Here the CDR3 DNA reads TGTGCCAGCAGCCGCCCAGAGGCGGGAGTAAGCAAAAACATTCAGTACTTC. It translates to CASSRPEAGVSKNIQYF.

This clonotype has ten or more counts. The rearrangement uses TRBV12-3 or TRBV12-4 and TRBJ1-1, with TRBD1 as a possible D gene (6 bases). The CDR3 sequence is 15 residues long. Trimming removed 9 bases from V and 1 base from J, with 18 bases in between. The DNA for the CDR3 is TGTGCCAGTAAAAACAGGGCCTTGGGGAACACTGAAGCTTTCTTT. This translates into CASKNRALGNTEAFF.